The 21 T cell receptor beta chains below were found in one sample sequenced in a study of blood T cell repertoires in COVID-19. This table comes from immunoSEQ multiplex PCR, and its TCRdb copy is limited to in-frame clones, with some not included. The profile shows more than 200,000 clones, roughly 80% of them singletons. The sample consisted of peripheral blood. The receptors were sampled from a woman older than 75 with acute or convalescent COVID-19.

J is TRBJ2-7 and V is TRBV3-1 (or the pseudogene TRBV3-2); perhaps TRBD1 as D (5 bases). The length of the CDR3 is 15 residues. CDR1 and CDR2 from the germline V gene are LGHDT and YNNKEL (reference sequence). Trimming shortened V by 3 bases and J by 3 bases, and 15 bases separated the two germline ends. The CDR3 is CASSQGYRGIYEQYF. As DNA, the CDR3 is TGTGCCAGCAGCCAGGGTTATAGGGGAATCTACGAGCAGTACTTC.

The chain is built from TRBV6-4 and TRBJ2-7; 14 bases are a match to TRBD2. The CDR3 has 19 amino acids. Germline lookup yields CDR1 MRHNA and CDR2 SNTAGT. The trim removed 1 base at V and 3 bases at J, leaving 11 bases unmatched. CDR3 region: CASSDFKGLAGEPIYEQYF. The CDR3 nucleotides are TGTGCCAGCAGTGACTTTAAGGGACTAGCGGGAGAGCCTATCTACGAGCAGTACTTC.

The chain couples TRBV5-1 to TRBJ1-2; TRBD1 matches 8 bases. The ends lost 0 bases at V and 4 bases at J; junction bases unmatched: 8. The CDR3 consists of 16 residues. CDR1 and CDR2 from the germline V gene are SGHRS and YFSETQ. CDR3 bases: TGCGCCAGCAGCTTGGAAGGGACAGGCGACCTCTATGGCTACACCTTC. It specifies CASSLEGTGDLYGYTF.

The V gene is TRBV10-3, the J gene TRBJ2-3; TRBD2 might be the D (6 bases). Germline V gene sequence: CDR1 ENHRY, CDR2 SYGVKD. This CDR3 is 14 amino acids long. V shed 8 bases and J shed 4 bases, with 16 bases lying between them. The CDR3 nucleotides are TGTGCCATCTCTGGACGGGAGATTTCAGATACGCAGTATTTT. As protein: CAISGREISDTQYF.

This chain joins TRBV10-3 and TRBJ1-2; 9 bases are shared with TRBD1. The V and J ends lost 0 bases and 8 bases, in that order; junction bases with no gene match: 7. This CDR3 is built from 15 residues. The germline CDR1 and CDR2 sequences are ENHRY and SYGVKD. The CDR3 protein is CAISESVQGAWGYTF. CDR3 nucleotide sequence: TGTGCCATCAGTGAGTCTGTACAGGGGGCTTGGGGCTACACCTTC.

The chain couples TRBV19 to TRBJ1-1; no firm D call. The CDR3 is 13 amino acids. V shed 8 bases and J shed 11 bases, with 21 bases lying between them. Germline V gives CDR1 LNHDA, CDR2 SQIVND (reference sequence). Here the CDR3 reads CASSPNPSTRAFF. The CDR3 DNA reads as TGTGCCAGTTCACCGAACCCTTCGACCAGGGCTTTCTTT.

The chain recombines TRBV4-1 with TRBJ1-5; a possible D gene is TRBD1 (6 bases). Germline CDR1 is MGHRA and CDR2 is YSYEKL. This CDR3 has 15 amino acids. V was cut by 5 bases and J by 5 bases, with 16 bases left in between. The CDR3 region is CASSWTESSDQPQHF. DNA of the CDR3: TGCGCCAGCAGCTGGACAGAGAGTTCTGATCAGCCCCAGCATTTT.

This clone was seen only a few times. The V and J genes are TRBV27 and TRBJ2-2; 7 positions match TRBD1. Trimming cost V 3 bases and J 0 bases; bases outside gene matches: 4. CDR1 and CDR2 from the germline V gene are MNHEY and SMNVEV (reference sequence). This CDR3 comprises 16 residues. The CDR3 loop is CASSFSGTANTGELFF. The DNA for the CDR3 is TGTGCCAGCAGTTTCTCCGGGACAGCGAACACCGGGGAGCTGTTTTTT.

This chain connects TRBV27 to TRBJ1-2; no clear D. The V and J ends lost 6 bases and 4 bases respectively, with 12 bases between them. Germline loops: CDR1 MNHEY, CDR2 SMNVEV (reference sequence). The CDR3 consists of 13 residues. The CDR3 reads CASSPRVAYGYTF. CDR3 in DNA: TGTGCCAGCAGCCCCCGGGTCGCCTATGGCTACACCTTC.

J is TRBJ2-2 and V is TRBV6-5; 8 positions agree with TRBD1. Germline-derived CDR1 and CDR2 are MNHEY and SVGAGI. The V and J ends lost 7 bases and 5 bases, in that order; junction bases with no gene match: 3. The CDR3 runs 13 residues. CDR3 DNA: TGTGCCAGCAATAGACAGGGGACCGGGGAGCTGTTTTTT. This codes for CASNRQGTGELFF.

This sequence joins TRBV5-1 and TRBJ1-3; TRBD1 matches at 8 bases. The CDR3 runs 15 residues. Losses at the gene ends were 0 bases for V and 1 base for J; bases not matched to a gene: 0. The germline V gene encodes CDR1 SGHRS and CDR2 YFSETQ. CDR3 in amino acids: CASSLGTGSGNTIYF. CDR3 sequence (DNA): TGCGCCAGCAGCTTGGGGACAGGGTCTGGAAACACCATATATTTT.

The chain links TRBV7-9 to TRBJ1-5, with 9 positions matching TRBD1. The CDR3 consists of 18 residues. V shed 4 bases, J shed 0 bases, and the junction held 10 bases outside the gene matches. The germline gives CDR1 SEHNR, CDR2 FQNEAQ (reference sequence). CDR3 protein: CASSYDRGSSNSNQPQHF. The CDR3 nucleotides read TGTGCCAGCAGCTACGACAGGGGGTCCTCTAATAGCAATCAGCCCCAGCATTTT.

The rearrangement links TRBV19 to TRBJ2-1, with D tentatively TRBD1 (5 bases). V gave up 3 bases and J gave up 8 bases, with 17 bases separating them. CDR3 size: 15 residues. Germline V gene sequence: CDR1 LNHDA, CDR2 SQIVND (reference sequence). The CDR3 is CASSIRQGRADEQFF. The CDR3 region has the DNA TGTGCCAGTAGTATCAGGCAGGGAAGAGCTGATGAGCAGTTCTTC.

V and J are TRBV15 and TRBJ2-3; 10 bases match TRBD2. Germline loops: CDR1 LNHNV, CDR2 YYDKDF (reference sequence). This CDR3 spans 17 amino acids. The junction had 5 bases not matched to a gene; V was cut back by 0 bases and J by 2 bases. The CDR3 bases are TGTGCCACCAGCAGAGAGGGTAGCGGGGGGCCCACAGATACGCAGTATTTT. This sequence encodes CATSREGSGGPTDTQYF.

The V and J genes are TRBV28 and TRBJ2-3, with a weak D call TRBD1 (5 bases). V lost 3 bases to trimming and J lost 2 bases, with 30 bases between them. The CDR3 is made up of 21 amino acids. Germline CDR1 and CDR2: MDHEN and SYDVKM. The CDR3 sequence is CASSFPLPSPRQSFYTDTQYF. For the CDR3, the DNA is TGTGCCAGCAGTTTCCCCCTCCCCTCTCCCAGACAGTCCTTCTACACAGATACGCAGTATTTT.

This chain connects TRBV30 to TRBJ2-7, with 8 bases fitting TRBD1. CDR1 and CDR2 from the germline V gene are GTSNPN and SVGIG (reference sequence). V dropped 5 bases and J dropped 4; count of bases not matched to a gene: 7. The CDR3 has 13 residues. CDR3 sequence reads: CAWAPGGEYEQYF. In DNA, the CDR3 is TGTGCCTGGGCACCAGGGGGCGAGTACGAGCAGTACTTC.

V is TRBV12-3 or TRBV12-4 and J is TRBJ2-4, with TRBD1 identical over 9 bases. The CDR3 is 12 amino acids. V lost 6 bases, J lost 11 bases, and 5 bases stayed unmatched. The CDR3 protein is CASRGTGNVQYF. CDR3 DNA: TGTGCCAGCAGGGGGACAGGGAATGTTCAGTACTTC.

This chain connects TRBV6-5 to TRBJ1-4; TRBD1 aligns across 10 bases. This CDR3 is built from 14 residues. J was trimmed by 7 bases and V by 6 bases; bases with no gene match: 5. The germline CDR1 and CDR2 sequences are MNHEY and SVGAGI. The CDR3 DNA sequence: TGTGCCAGCAGCAGACGGGACAGGGGTGAAAAACTGTTTTTT. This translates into CASSRRDRGEKLFF.

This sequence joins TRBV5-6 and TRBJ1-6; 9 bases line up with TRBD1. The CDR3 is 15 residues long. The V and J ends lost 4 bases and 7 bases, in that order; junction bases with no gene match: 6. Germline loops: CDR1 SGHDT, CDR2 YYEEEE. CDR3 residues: CASSGPDRGNSPLHF. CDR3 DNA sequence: TGTGCCAGCAGCGGCCCCGACAGGGGGAATTCACCCCTCCACTTT.

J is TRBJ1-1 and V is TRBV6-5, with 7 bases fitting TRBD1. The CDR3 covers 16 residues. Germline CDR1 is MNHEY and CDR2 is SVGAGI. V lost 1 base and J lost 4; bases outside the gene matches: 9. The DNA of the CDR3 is TGTGCCAGCAGTTACTTAACAGGGGCGCGGGGCACTGAAGCTTTCTTT. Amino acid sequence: CASSYLTGARGTEAFF.

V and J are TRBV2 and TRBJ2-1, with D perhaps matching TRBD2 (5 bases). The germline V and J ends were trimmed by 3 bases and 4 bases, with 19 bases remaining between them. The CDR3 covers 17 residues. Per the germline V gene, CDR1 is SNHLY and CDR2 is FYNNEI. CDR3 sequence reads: CASSDGVALTPYNEQFF. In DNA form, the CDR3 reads TGTGCCAGCAGTGATGGGGTAGCGCTGACGCCTTACAATGAGCAGTTCTTC.